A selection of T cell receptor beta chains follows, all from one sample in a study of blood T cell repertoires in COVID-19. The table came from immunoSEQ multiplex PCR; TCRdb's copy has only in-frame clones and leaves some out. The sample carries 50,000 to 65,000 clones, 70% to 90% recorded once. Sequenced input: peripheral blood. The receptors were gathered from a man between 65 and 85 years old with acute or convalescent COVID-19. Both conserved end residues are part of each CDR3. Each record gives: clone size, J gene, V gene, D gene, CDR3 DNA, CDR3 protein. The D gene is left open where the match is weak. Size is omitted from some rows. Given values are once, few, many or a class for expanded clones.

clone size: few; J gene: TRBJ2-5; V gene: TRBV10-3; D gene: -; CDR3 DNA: TGTGCCATCAGTGAGTCAGTCGGAGGAGAAGAGACCCAGTACTTC; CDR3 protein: CAISESVGGEETQYF
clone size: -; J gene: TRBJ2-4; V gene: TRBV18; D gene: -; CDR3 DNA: TGTGCCAGCTCACCGTTACTAGCCAAAAACATTCAGTACTTC; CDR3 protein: CASSPLLAKNIQYF
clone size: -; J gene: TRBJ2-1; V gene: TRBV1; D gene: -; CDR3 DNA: TGCACCAGCAGCCAAGATGAACGGGACAAGAACAATGAGCAGTTCTTC; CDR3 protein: CTSSQDERDKNNEQFF
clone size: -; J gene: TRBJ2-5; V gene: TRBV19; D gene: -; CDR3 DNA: TGTGCCAGTAGTATTTCCGGTAGAGGGGAGACCCAGTACTTC; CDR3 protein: CASSISGRGETQYF
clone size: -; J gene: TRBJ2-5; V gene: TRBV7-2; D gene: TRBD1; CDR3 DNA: TGTGCCAGCAGCCCGGGGCGACAGCCCAGGGGGGAGACCCAGTACTTC; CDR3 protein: CASSPGRQPRGETQYF
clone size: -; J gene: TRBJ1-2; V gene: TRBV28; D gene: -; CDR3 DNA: TGTGCCAGCAGTCCCCGGAGGGGAGACTATGGCTACACCTTC; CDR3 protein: CASSPRRGDYGYTF
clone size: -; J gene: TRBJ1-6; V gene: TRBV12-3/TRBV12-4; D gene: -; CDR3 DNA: TGTGCCAGCAGTTTAGCGAGGTTTTCACCCCTCCACTTT; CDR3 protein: CASSLARFSPLHF
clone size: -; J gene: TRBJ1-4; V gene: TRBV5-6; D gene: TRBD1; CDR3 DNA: TGTGCCAGCAGCTTGGGACGACAGGGCTATGAAAAACTGTTTTTT; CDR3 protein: CASSLGRQGYEKLFF
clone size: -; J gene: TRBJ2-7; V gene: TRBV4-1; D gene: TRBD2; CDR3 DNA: TGCGCCAGCAGCCAAGATCTGCGGGGGGTTTCCTACGAGCAGTACTTC; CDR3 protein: CASSQDLRGVSYEQYF
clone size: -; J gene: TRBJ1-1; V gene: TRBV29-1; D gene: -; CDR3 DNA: TGCAGCGTTGAAGATAGGGAGGTTCCGAACACTGAAGCTTTCTTT; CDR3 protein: CSVEDREVPNTEAFF
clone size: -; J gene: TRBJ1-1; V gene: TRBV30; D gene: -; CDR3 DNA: TGTGCCTGGAGTGTAAGAAGAGCCGCTAACGAAGCTTTCTTT; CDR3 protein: CAWSVRRAANEAFF
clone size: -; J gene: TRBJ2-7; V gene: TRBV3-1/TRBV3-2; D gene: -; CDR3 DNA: TGTGCCAGCAGTCGCGGGCGGGACGAGCAGTACTTC; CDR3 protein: CASSRGRDEQYF
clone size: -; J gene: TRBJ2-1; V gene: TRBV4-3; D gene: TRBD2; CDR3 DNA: TGCGCCAGCAGCCAAGATCCGGGTAGCGGGCCATACAATGAGCAGTTCTTC; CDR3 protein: CASSQDPGSGPYNEQFF
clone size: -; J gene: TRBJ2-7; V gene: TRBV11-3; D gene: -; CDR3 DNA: TGTGCCAGCAGCCGAGGAGACAGGTCGGTCTACGAGCAGTACTTC; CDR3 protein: CASSRGDRSVYEQYF
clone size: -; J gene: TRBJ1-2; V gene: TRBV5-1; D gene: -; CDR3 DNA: TGCGCCAGCAGCCCAATGACAGGATCTGGCTACACCTTC; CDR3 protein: CASSPMTGSGYTF
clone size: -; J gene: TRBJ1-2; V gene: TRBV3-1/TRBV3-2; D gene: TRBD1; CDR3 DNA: TGTGCCAGCAGCCAAGAGGTAGGGGACAGTCTCAGGAACTATGGCTACACCTTC; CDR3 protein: CASSQEVGDSLRNYGYTF
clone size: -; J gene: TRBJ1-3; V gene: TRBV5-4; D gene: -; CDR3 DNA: TGTGCCAGCAGCTTGGCCAAGGCAGCGCCAGGAAACACCATATATTTT; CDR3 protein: CASSLAKAAPGNTIYF
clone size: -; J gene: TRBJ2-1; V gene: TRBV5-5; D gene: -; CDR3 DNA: TGTGCCAGCAGCTGGGGGACACTGGTCAATGAGCAGTTCTTC; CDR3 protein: CASSWGTLVNEQFF
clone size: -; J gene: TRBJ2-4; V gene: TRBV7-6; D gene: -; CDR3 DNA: TGTGCCAGCAGCCCAGGAGGCGCTACCCCCAAAAACATTCAGTACTTC; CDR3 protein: CASSPGGATPKNIQYF
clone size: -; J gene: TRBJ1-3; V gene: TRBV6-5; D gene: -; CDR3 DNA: TGTGCCAGCTCTTACAGATCCTCTGGAAACACCATATATTTT; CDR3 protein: CASSYRSSGNTIYF
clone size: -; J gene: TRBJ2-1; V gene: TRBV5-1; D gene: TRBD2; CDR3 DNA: TGCGCCAGCAGCTTGGTCCCAGCGGGGGAATCCTACAATGAGCAGTTCTTC; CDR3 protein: CASSLVPAGESYNEQFF
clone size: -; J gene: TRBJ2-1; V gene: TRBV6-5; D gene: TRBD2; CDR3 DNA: TGTGCCAGCGCCCCCGGCGGGGGTTACGACAATGAGCAGTTCTTC; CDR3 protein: CASAPGGGYDNEQFF
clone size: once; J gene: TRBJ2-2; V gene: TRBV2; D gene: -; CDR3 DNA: TGTGCCAGCAGAGATCGACAGCCGAACACCGGGGAGCTGTTTTTT; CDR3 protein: CASRDRQPNTGELFF
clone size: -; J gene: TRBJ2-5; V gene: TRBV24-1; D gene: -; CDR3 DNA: TGTGCCACCAGTGGGAGACTTAGTCAAGAGACCCAGTACTTC; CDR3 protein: CATSGRLSQETQYF
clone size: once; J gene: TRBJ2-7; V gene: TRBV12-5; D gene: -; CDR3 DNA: TGTGCTAGTGCGCAGGGATTTGCCTACGAGCAGTACTTC; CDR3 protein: CASAQGFAYEQYF
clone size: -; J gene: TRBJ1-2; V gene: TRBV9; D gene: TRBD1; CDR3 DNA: TGTGCCAGCAGCGGGGGTCGGGGACAGGGGAACTATGGCTACACCTTC; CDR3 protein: CASSGGRGQGNYGYTF
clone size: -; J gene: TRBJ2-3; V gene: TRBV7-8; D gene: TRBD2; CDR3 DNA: TGTGCCAGCAGCGAGACTAGCAGAATCACAGATACGCAGTATTTT; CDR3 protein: CASSETSRITDTQYF
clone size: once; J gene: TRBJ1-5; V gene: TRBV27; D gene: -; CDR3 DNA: TGTGCCAGCACCTCTACAACAGGCGTTCAGCCCCAGCATTTT; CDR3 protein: CASTSTTGVQPQHF
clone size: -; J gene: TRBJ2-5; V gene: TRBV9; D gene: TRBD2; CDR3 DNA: TGTGCCAGCAGCTCTAGCGGGGGGGCCAGAGAGACCCAGTACTTC; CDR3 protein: CASSSSGGARETQYF
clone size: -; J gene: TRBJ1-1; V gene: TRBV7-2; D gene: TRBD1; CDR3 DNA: TGTGCCAGCAGCTACAGGGGGAACACTGAAGCTTTCTTT; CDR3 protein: CASSYRGNTEAFF
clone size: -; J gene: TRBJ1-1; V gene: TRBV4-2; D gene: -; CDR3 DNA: TGTGCCAGCAGCCAGAGGGTCGGGACTGAAGCTTTCTTT; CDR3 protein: CASSQRVGTEAFF